One and the same sample provided the 3 T cell receptor beta chains below, sequenced in a study of read filtering for tumor transcriptome and immune sequencing (dated by TCRdb to 2018 to 2021). Sequencing took place on an Illumina HiSeq 4000. TCR libraries were built from 400 ng RNA with the Immunoverse kit, using molecular barcoded adaptors covering alpha/delta and beta/gamma chains. TCRdb handled the public reads itself, with Q25 trimming in fastp and clone calling in MiXCR, and kept productive beta chains. Records with the same CDR3 protein are collapsed into one entry carrying the most frequent genes and DNA. Here the sample has 13,000 to 15,000 distinct CDR3 sequences; about a fifth occur a single time. More than 75% of the sample is in the top ten clones. The sequenced material came from a population of CD138-negative cells sorted from bone marrow. What the cell subset or site label conveys for this sample: bone marrow mononuclear cells depleted of CD138+ plasma/myeloma cells by negative magnetic selection. The source is a donor over 35 with multiple myeloma.

V is TRBV6-5 and J is TRBJ2-1, with 9 bases lining up with TRBD1. V gave up 2 bases and J gave up 7 bases; unmatched junction bases: 0. The CDR3 length is 13 residues. CDR1 and CDR2 from the germline V gene are MNHEY and SVGAGI. The chain's CDR3 is CASSYDRGNEQFF. The CDR3 DNA is TGTGCCAGCAGTTACGACAGGGGGAATGAGCAGTTCTTC.

This clonotype has at least ten counts. In nucleotides, the CDR3 is TGTGCCAGCAGTGATGGGACTACTAGTGCGGAGACCCAGTACTTC. Residues: CASSDGTTSAETQYF. The J gene is TRBJ2-5, the V gene TRBV2, with 7 bases that match TRBD2. The CDR3 loop spans 15 amino acids. V dropped 3 bases and J dropped 5; count of bases not matched to a gene: 9. Per germline, CDR1 SNHLY and CDR2 FYNNEI. Full variable domain (rest looked up from reference TRBV2 and TRBJ2-5): EPEVTQTPSHQVTQMGQEVILRCVPISNHLYFYWYRQILGQKVEFLVSFYNNEISEKSEIFDDQFSVERPDGSNFTLKIRSTKLEDSAMYFCASSDGTTSAETQYFGPGTRLLVL.

This clonotype appeared many times. The V and J genes are TRBV19 and TRBJ2-1; perhaps D is TRBD1 or TRBD2 (7 bases each). Germline-derived CDR1 and CDR2 are LNHDA and SQIVND (reference sequence). The CDR3 loop spans 17 amino acids. Between the trimmed V and J ends, which lost 1 base and 4 bases, there was a span of 17 bases. The CDR3 nucleotides read TGTGCCAGTAGTATAGCACAGGGGAGGGGAGCTTACAATGAGCAGTTCTTC. Translated: CASSIAQGRGAYNEQFF.